The sequence of this T cell receptor (beta chain) was determined in a study of OX40 agonist ivuxolimab in advanced cancers. Study information: Cohort: around 86% men, mean age 60, aged about 23 to 80. Previous treatment with anti-PD-1, anti-PD-L1 or anti-CTLA-4 therapy was allowed; about 37% had received some. One patient with hepatocellular carcinoma and two with cutaneous melanoma, three in all, had partial responses.

Clones were sequenced by immunoSEQ multiplex PCR, and TCRdb holds only the in-frame ones, with some missing. The sample has roughly 36,000 clones, 65% to 85% seen once. This clone was detected only a few times. The CDR3 runs to 14 residues. CDR1 is SNHLY, CDR2 FYNNEI, per germline. V was shortened by 5 bases and J by 3 bases, with 11 bases between the two germline ends. J is TRBJ1-5 and V is TRBV2, with D maybe TRBD1 (5 bases). Sequenced material: CD4+ or CD8+ T cells sorted from blood, taken in a trial of the OX40 agonist ivuxolimab. The sequence derives from an adult with an advanced solid tumor such as melanoma, head and neck, liver or kidney cancer. The CDR3 nucleotides are TGTGCCAGCAGTCCTCGACAGTACAATCAGCCCCAGCATTTT. This encodes CASSPRQYNQPQHF.